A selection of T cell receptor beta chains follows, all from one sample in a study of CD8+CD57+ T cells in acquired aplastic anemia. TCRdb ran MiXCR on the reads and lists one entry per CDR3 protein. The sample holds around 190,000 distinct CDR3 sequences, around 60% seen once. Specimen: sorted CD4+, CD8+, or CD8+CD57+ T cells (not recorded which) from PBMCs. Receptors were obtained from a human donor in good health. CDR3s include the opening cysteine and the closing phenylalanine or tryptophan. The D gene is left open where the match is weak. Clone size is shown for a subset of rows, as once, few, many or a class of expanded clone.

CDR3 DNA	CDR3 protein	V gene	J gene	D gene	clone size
TGCACTGCTAGTAGGGCCTACGAGCAGTACTTC	CTASRAYEQYF	TRBV20-1	TRBJ2-7	-	-
TGTGCCAGCAGCTTGGGTTTAGGAGGACAAGAGACCCAGTACTTC	CASSLGLGGQETQYF	TRBV5-6	TRBJ2-5	-	-
TGTGCCAGCAGTAGGGACAGCAACAATGAGCAGTTCTTC	CASSRDSNNEQFF	TRBV2	TRBJ2-1	TRBD1	-
TGCGCCAGCAGCTTTAGTCCAGGGGGTCAAGAGACCCAGTACTTC	CASSFSPGGQETQYF	TRBV5-1	TRBJ2-5	TRBD1	-
TGTGCCAGTAGTATAACACAGGGGAACTATGGCTACACCTTC	CASSITQGNYGYTF	TRBV19	TRBJ1-2	TRBD1	-
TGTGCCAGCAGCCGGAGGACAGCTAGTTCCTACGAGCAGTACTTC	CASSRRTASSYEQYF	TRBV7-8	TRBJ2-7	-	-
TGCAGCGTTGAAAGAGGGGAGGATGGCTACACCTTC	CSVERGEDGYTF	TRBV29-1	TRBJ1-2	-	few
TGTGCCACCAGCAGGGAATCGACAGGGATTGGCTACACCTTC	CATSRESTGIGYTF	TRBV15	TRBJ1-2	TRBD1	-
TGCGCCAGCAGTGAGTCAGGAATGACTGAAGCTTTCTTT	CASSESGMTEAFF	TRBV10-2	TRBJ1-1	-	-
TGTGCCAGCAGTGGAGTAGTCAACACCGGGGAGCTGTTTTTT	CASSGVVNTGELFF	TRBV6-5	TRBJ2-2	-	many
TGTGCCAGCAGCTCCACCGGTGGCTACCAAGAGACCCAGTACTTC	CASSSTGGYQETQYF	TRBV7-3	TRBJ2-5	-	-
TGTGCCAGCAGCTCCCCTAGTGGGGATGAGCAGTATTTT	CASSSPSGDEQYF	TRBV7-4	TRBJ2-3	-	-
TGTGCCAGTTCGAGGGAGACAGCTAGGTCACCCCTCCACTTT	CASSRETARSPLHF	TRBV19	TRBJ1-6	-	-
TGTGCCAGCAGCGTAGGTGCCGGGACCAACACCGGGGAGCTGTTTTTT	CASSVGAGTNTGELFF	TRBV9	TRBJ2-2	-	-
TGTGCCAGCAGTCCCCGAAATCCGGGGTCCTACGAGCAGTACTTC	CASSPRNPGSYEQYF	TRBV7-6	TRBJ2-7	-	-
TGCAGTGCTATCGGGGTACAAGAGACCCAGTACTTC	CSAIGVQETQYF	TRBV20-1	TRBJ2-5	-	-
TGTGCCATCAGTGAAACGAACATTATCTATGGCTACACCTTC	CAISETNIIYGYTF	TRBV10-3	TRBJ1-2	-	once
TGCGCCAGCAGCGGCGGGACCCGTCTCACAGATACGCAGTATTTT	CASSGGTRLTDTQYF	TRBV5-1	TRBJ2-3	-	-
TGTGCCAGTAGGCCGGGAACCGTCACAGATACGCAGTATTTT	CASRPGTVTDTQYF	TRBV19	TRBJ2-3	-	many
TGTGCCAGCAGTCTCCGGGTAGGACACGAGCAGTACTTC	CASSLRVGHEQYF	TRBV12-3/TRBV12-4	TRBJ2-7	-	many
TGCAGTGCTAGTCGACAGGCCACTGAAGCTTTCTTT	CSASRQATEAFF	TRBV20-1	TRBJ1-1	-	-
TGTGCCAGCAGTTTATCGTCCGGCCAGATCAAACAAGAGACCCAGTACTTC	CASSLSSGQIKQETQYF	TRBV27	TRBJ2-5	-	few
TGCGCCAGCAGCTTGGTGACAGGGGATGCAGATACGCAGTATTTT	CASSLVTGDADTQYF	TRBV5-1	TRBJ2-3	TRBD1	-
TGCGCCAGCAGCTTGGATGGGGACACGGTTTTAGATACGCAGTATTTT	CASSLDGDTVLDTQYF	TRBV5-1	TRBJ2-3	-	many
TGCAGTGCTAGAGAGGACCAGTACTTC	CSAREDQYF	TRBV20-1	TRBJ2-5	-	-
TGCGCCAGCAGCCAAGCGCGAGGGAACACCTACGAGCAGTACTTC	CASSQARGNTYEQYF	TRBV4-1	TRBJ2-7	-	many
TGTGCCAGCAGCGGTCCGGGGGGGGGCAATGAGCAGTTCTTC	CASSGPGGGNEQFF	TRBV11-3	TRBJ2-1	TRBD2	-
TGCAGTGCTATACAAGGACTAGCACAAGAGACCCAGTACTTC	CSAIQGLAQETQYF	TRBV20-1	TRBJ2-5	TRBD2	-
TGCGCCAGCAGCTTGGCTGTGGTAGCGGGGGGAACCGGAACCGGGGAGCTGTTTTTT	CASSLAVVAGGTGTGELFF	TRBV5-1	TRBJ2-2	TRBD2	-
TGTGCCAGTAATTCTGCGAACACCGGGGAGCTGTTTTTT	CASNSANTGELFF	TRBV19	TRBJ2-2	-	-
TGTGCCAGCAGCTTACGAACGGGGCTAGGGACTAGCACAGATACGCAGTATTTT	CASSLRTGLGTSTDTQYF	TRBV7-2	TRBJ2-3	-	-
TGCAGTGCTAGGGAGACCAATTACGAGCAGTACTTC	CSARETNYEQYF	TRBV20-1	TRBJ2-7	-	-
TGCAGTGCTAGAGATCCCGCTCGTGGAAACACCATATATTTT	CSARDPARGNTIYF	TRBV20-1	TRBJ1-3	-	-
TGTGCCAGCAGCTTAGTGAACATGGGACGGCCTCAAGAGACCCAGTACTTC	CASSLVNMGRPQETQYF	TRBV11-2	TRBJ2-5	-	-
TGTGCCAGCAGCTTGGGACCGCAAGCCTACGAGCAGTACTTC	CASSLGPQAYEQYF	TRBV5-4	TRBJ2-7	-	-
TGTGCCAGCAGCGTAGCCGAGCTTAACTCACCCCTCCACTTT	CASSVAELNSPLHF	TRBV9	TRBJ1-6	-	many
TGTGCCAGTAGTACCGCGACAGGGACCTATAGCAATCAGCCCCAGCATTTT	CASSTATGTYSNQPQHF	TRBV19	TRBJ1-5	TRBD1	once